Below, one T cell receptor (beta chain) is given with its context. A few counts support this clonotype. Its cognate antigen has yet to be identified. Per-base qualities were not stored, and no clone one base away is much larger. Inclusive of the bounding cysteine and phenylalanine, the CDR3 is 14 residues long. The retained sequence is limited to the CDR3, 42 bases, with the frame set at the first base. Germline trimming amounts to 4 bases on V and 6 bases on J, with 3 as the count of junction bases outside the gene matches. Looking up the germline V gene yields CDR1 KGHDR and CDR2 SFDVKD. This record belongs to a study of T cells in Graves' hyperthyroidism and ophthalmopathy (dated by TCRdb to the late 2010s). For context, the study as a whole: Peripheral blood was sampled at the time of initial diagnosis, prior to any treatment. To identify distinguishing TCR V-J signatures, a discovery cohort of around 100 patients was used, comprising 43 with Graves' ophthalmopathy and 55 to 65 with stable Graves' hyperthyroidism. Whether ophthalmopathy could be predicted prospectively was tested in an independent validation cohort made up of under 20 hyperthyroidism patients plus 17 patients who later progressed to ophthalmopathy. The 95 to 100 discovery patients were randomly divided into training and test sets at a 7:3 ratio. The study also compared thyroid tissue and blood T-cell repertoires from a handful of Graves' hyperthyroidism patients. After sampling, hyperthyroidism patients received methimazole starting at 30 mg daily, and ophthalmopathy patients received high-dose intravenous methylprednisolone. The paper describes TCR Vbeta CDR3 sequencing of 130 to 150 peripheral blood samples, made up of 40 to 45 ophthalmopathy patients, 70 to 75 hyperthyroidism patients and 17 progressor patients. Findings and caveats that apply to the study as a whole: A 13 V-J signature model separated ophthalmopathy from stable hyperthyroidism, with about 90% sensitivity and 81.08% specificity in cross-validation and 80%/75% in testing. Blood samples also contained most of the expanded thyroid clonotypes (frequency above 0.001), which suggests that blood repertoires may reflect thyroid immune responses. In validation, the model predicted progression to ophthalmopathy a median of around 6.5 months before onset, with approximately 70% sensitivity and nearly 75% specificity. No statistical method was used to fix the sample size in advance, and group allocation was not hidden from the investigators.

TCR beta CDR3 regions were amplified from RNA transcripts. A first-round RT-PCR of the TCR CDR3 used the HTBI primer set with the Qiagen OneStep RT-PCR kit. Libraries were constructed in a second round of multiplex PCR, after which size selection and purification were carried out. The libraries were sequenced on an Illumina HiSeq2000 using paired-end 100 bp reads. Processing in the source paper ran as follows. Raw data were processed with SOAPnuke, discarding reads with adapters, uncalled bases, mean Phred below 15, or no exact constant-primer or identifier match. High-quality paired reads were merged using COPE v1.2.5, and each unique nucleotide sequence was defined as a clonotype. MiTCR v1.1 was used to align clonotypes to the IMGT TRBV, TRBD and TRBJ reference segments. Only V-J combinations with frequency above 0.0001, covering about 99% of repertoires, were analysed. The TCS score was defined as F50 (clonal expansion) divided by E x V (chaos), with BLOSUM62-based TCRdist calculated between CDR3 peptides within each V-J. Welch's t-statistics and random forest reduced 514 V-J features to fewer than 15, which were used in a naive Bayes classifier (R e1071). TCRdb ran its own pipeline on the public reads, namely fastp trimming at Q25 and MiXCR clone calling, and kept in-frame beta chains. Under each unique CDR3 protein, matching rows form one entry showing the most common genes and DNA. The V and J calls, along with clone size, are taken from TCRdb and not from the paper's own processing. For this sample the table gives a few hundred thousand distinct CDR3 sequences, of which around 13% were detected only once. Of the sample, approximately 15% is held by the ten largest clones.

A patient counted as having stable Graves' hyperthyroidism if no progression to ophthalmopathy occurred over 18 months of follow-up. Hyperthyroidism patients were newly diagnosed, had a disease duration of under 2 months, and were aged 18 to 65 years. Exclusion was applied to patients with uncontrolled infections, other autoimmune diseases, pregnancy or lactation. Clinical symptoms, serum thyroxine and TRAb, thyroid ultrasound, and orbital computed tomography formed the basis for the diagnoses. Ficoll-Paque density gradient centrifugation was used to isolate PBMCs from 8.5 to 10 ml of fresh peripheral blood. Total RNA was extracted using Trizol reagent, and RNA quality was assessed on an Agilent 2100 Bioanalyzer.

Sequenced: blood. Recombination joined TRBV24-1 with TRBJ2-2; 8 junctional bases match TRBD1. The clonotype comes from a woman between 35 and 50 years old with Graves' hyperthyroidism. CDR3 region: CATSETGVPGELFF. In nucleotides, the sequence is TGTGCCACCAGTGAGACAGGGGTACCCGGGGAGCTGTTTTTT.